Each of the 29 T cell receptor beta chains below was sequenced from the same sample in a study of Ad26.COV2.S vaccination and SARS-CoV-2 variants. The protocol was immunoSEQ multiplex PCR, while the TCRdb copy is restricted to in-frame clones and leaves out a portion. This table has 430,000 or so clones, roughly nine tenths appearing once. The sample's treatment: roughly 20 received Ad26.COV2.S at low or high dose, single or two shots; roughly five received placebo; per-sample allocation not given. On day 63 after the first injection, vaccine and placebo recipients gave samples. Specimen: peripheral blood, collected in a trial of Ad26.COV2.S vaccine versus placebo. Receptor source: a person aged 18-60 years who received the Ad26.COV2.S COVID-19 vaccine or a placebo.

J is TRBJ1-2 and V is TRBV19, with D tentatively TRBD1 (6 bases). Per germline, CDR1 LNHDA and CDR2 SQIVND (reference sequence). This CDR3 is built from 11 residues. The V gene lost 7 bases and the J gene lost 4 bases, with 7 bases spanning the gap. The DNA for the CDR3 is TGTGCCAGTACGGACAGCTATGGCTACACCTTC. Encoded protein: CASTDSYGYTF.

This sequence joins TRBV27 and TRBJ2-3, with 9 bases lining up with TRBD2. CDR1 is MNHEY and CDR2 is SMNVEV in the germline V gene (reference sequence). V trimming: 5 bases; J trimming: 4 bases; junction bases outside the gene matches: 7. This CDR3 contains 15 residues. CDR3 nucleotide sequence: TGTGCCAGCAGTCAGGCTAGCGGGGTATCAGATACGCAGTATTTT. Protein product: CASSQASGVSDTQYF.

The CDR3 bases are TGTGCCAGCAGTGACAGGGGGCCCTACAATGAGCAGTTCTTC. Protein sequence: CASSDRGPYNEQFF. The rearrangement uses TRBV27 and TRBJ2-1; TRBD1 matches 10 bases. With 5 bases clipped from V and 2 bases from J, the junction kept 0 bases outside the gene matches. CDR1 is MNHEY and CDR2 is SMNVEV in the germline V gene (reference sequence). The CDR3 consists of 14 residues.

The gene calls are TRBV21-1 and TRBJ2-2. TRBV21-1 is a pseudogene locus. This CDR3 has 13 amino acids. The CDR3 is CASSKGVVGELFF. CDR3 coding DNA: TGTGCCAGCAGCAAAGGGGTGGTCGGGGAGCTGTTTTTT.

This clone has a handful of counts. The chain is built from TRBV19 and TRBJ1-5; D remains ambiguous. V was trimmed by 2 bases and J by 3 bases, leaving 11 bases between them. Germline CDR1 reads LNHDA; CDR2 reads SQIVND (reference sequence). The CDR3 has 15 amino acids. The CDR3 DNA follows: TGTGCCAGTAGTATAATCGTAGGTTACAATCAGCCCCAGCATTTT. Its protein product is CASSIIVGYNQPQHF.

This clone was observed a few times. The CDR3 reads CASSGQLTASGGYTF. The CDR3 DNA sequence: TGTGCCAGCAGCGGACAGCTCACCGCCTCGGGTGGCTACACCTTC. This rearrangement joins TRBV28 to TRBJ1-2; maybe TRBD1 (6 bases). CDR1 is MDHEN, CDR2 SYDVKM, per germline. V lost 6 bases, J lost 7 bases, and 21 bases lay in between. The CDR3 has 15 amino acids.

CDR3 sequence: CSVETGTDTQYF. The DNA of the CDR3 is TGCAGCGTTGAAACAGGAACCGATACGCAGTATTTT. The genes are TRBV29-1 and TRBJ2-3; D possibly corresponds to TRBD1 (5 bases). CDR3 size: 12 residues. Trimming left V 2 bases short and J 6 bases short, with 9 bases between. Germline V gene data show CDR1 as SQVTM and CDR2 as ANQGSEA.

The chain employs TRBV11-3 and TRBJ1-1, with unresolved D. Looked up from germline, CDR1 is SGHNT and CDR2 is YENEEA. The CDR3 length is 13 residues. Trimming stripped 2 bases from V and 1 base from J, with 5 bases between. The CDR3 region has the DNA TGTGCCAGCAGCTTACGAGGGAACACTGAAGCTTTCTTT. Translating gives CASSLRGNTEAFF.

This clone has more than one count but fewer than ten. The V call is TRBV6-5, the J call TRBJ2-2, with 10 positions matching TRBD2. Trimming cost V 0 bases and J 5 bases; bases outside gene matches: 3. CDR3 size: 16 residues. The germline gives CDR1 MNHEY, CDR2 SVGAGI. CDR3 sequence (DNA): TGTGCCAGCAGTTACTCGACGGGACTAGCGACCGGGGAGCTGTTTTTT. This sequence encodes CASSYSTGLATGELFF.

This clone has just a few counts. The genes are TRBV10-3 and TRBJ1-5; 8 bases map to TRBD1. The V gene end was trimmed by 6 bases and the J gene end by 15 bases; junction bases not matched to a gene: 16. The CDR3 totals 14 residues. CDR1 and CDR2 from the germline V gene are ENHRY and SYGVKD. The CDR3 sequence: CAISRQGSQEGLHF. The CDR3 DNA is TGTGCCATCAGCCGACAGGGGTCCCAAGAGGGCCTGCATTTT.

V and J are TRBV14 and TRBJ1-4; no clear D. Trimming left V 5 bases short and J 8 bases short, with 9 bases between. The CDR3 runs to 12 residues. Germline CDR1 reads SGHDN; CDR2 reads FVKESK. The chain's CDR3 is CASSNRWEKLFF. DNA of the CDR3: TGTGCCAGCAGCAACCGGTGGGAAAAACTGTTTTTT.

V gene TRBV4-3 combines with J gene TRBJ2-2; 9 bases match TRBD2. Germline-derived CDR1 and CDR2 are LGHNA and YSLEER. The CDR3 extends over 15 amino acids. J was trimmed by 8 bases and V by 6 bases; bases with no gene match: 10. The CDR3 DNA reads as TGCGCCAGCAGTCTAGGCGGGAGGGATCGGGGGGAGCTGTTTTTT. This sequence encodes CASSLGGRDRGELFF.

The chain uses TRBV7-6 and TRBJ2-7, with D possibly being TRBD1 or TRBD2 (5 bases each). V was trimmed by 5 bases and J by 5 bases, leaving 16 bases between them. The CDR3 runs to 14 residues. The V gene's germline CDR1 is SGHVS and CDR2 FNYEAQ. This CDR3 reads CASSPGQGLHEQYV. CDR3 nucleotides: TGTGCCAGCAGCCCGGGGCAGGGTCTCCACGAGCAGTACGTC.

The rearrangement uses TRBV18 and TRBJ1-4; D is possibly TRBD1 (6 bases). Germline CDR1 is KGHSH and CDR2 is LQKENI. Trimming removed 0 bases from V and 0 bases from J, with 8 bases in between. The length of the CDR3 is 16 residues. CDR3 nucleotide sequence: TGTGCCAGCTCACCACCCAACAGGGCAACTAATGAAAAACTGTTTTTT. Translation gives CASSPPNRATNEKLFF.

The J gene is TRBJ2-7, the V gene TRBV5-8, with 7 bases lining up with TRBD1. CDR3 length: 11 amino acids. Germline CDR1 SGHTS, CDR2 YDEGEE. Unmatched junction bases numbered 5, after V lost 9 bases and J lost 5 bases. The CDR3 sequence: CANPTGNEQYF. The CDR3 nucleotides are TGTGCCAACCCGACAGGGAACGAGCAGTACTTC. Full variable domain (rest looked up from reference TRBV5-8 and TRBJ2-7): EAGVTQSPTHLIKTRGQQATLRCSPISGHTSVYWYQQALGLGLQFLLWYDEGEERNRGNFPPRFSGRQFPNYSSELNVNALELEDSALYLCANPTGNEQYFGPGTRLTVT.

The J gene is TRBJ1-1, the V gene TRBV9; D not resolved. The CDR3 consists of 13 residues. Germline CDR1 reads SGDLS; CDR2 reads YYNGEE. Trimming removed 2 bases at V and 4 bases at J, with 9 bases between. CDR3 nucleotide sequence: TGTGCCAGCAGCGTGGAGCGGGGCACTGAAGCTTTCTTT. Translation gives CASSVERGTEAFF.

This chain connects TRBV4-3 to TRBJ1-2, with D hard to call. This CDR3 region has 17 residues. Germline V CDR1 and CDR2: LGHNA, YSLEER. V was pared by 3 bases and J by 0 bases, with 17 bases between. The DNA for the CDR3 is TGCGCCAGCAGCCACCACATGGCCGATAGAGCTAACTATGGCTACACCTTC. Residues: CASSHHMADRANYGYTF.

This chain uses TRBV4-3 with TRBJ2-1; TRBD2 matches 7 bases. V lost 0 bases, J lost 5 bases, and 10 bases stayed unmatched. The CDR3 consists of 17 residues. CDR1 is LGHNA, CDR2 YSLEER, per germline. CDR3 in DNA: TGCGCCAGCAGCCAAGATCGTGGGGAGGGCCTCGACAATGAGCAGTTCTTC. Protein sequence: CASSQDRGEGLDNEQFF.

This rearrangement joins TRBV24-1 to TRBJ2-3; 11 positions agree with TRBD2. CDR1 and CDR2 (germline): KGHDR, SFDVKD. J lost 6 bases, V lost 4 bases, and 14 bases had no gene match. This CDR3 spans 18 amino acids. The CDR3 DNA sequence: TGTGCCACCAGTGACCCATCATGGACTAGCGGGCCCTTGGATACGCAGTATTTT. It codes for CATSDPSWTSGPLDTQYF.

This clone was seen only a few times. Other nucleotide sequences in the sample specify the same CDR3. This rearrangement joins TRBV9 to TRBJ2-4, with D possibly being TRBD2 (5 bases). Germline CDR1 and CDR2: SGDLS and YYNGEE. V was shortened by 0 bases and J by 8 bases, with 9 bases between the two germline ends. The CDR3 runs 13 residues. The CDR3 sequence is CASSVGERDIQYF. CDR3 bases: TGTGCCAGCAGCGTAGGGGAGCGAGACATTCAGTACTTC.

V gene TRBV28 combines with J gene TRBJ1-5; possible D gene TRBD1, 6 bases. Germline CDR1 is MDHEN and CDR2 is SYDVKM. The CDR3 covers 16 residues. V dropped 3 bases and J dropped 0 bases, with 12 bases sitting between them. The CDR3 loop is CASSFLGAYSNQPQHF. CDR3 in DNA: TGTGCCAGCAGTTTCTTGGGGGCTTATAGCAATCAGCCCCAGCATTTT.

This clone was seen only once. This rearrangement joins TRBV10-2 to TRBJ2-1; TRBD2 aligns across 7 bases. The CDR3 covers 15 residues. Per germline, CDR1 WSHSY and CDR2 SAAADI. Germline trimming cut 6 bases from V and 0 bases from J; bases unmatched to any gene: 5. CDR3: CASRPGGGSYNEQFF. As DNA, the CDR3 is TGCGCCAGCAGACCCGGCGGGGGCTCCTACAATGAGCAGTTCTTC.

This sequence joins TRBV19 and TRBJ2-5, with D tentatively TRBD1 or TRBD2 (7 bases each). The germline V gene has CDR1 LNHDA and CDR2 SQIVND (reference sequence). V lost 9 bases and J lost 4, with 21 bases in between. CDR3 size: 15 residues. CDR3 DNA: TGTGCCAGCCGAGAGGGGGCAGCGGGGAGAGAGACCCAGTACTTC. The encoded protein is CASREGAAGRETQYF.

The CDR3 loop reads CASSPSPDRVMGEKLFF. CDR3 DNA: TGTGCCAGCAGCCCCAGCCCAGACAGGGTAATGGGTGAAAAACTGTTTTTT. The chain recombines TRBV9 with TRBJ1-4; 7 bases are shared with TRBD1. The germline CDR1 and CDR2 sequences are SGDLS and YYNGEE. The CDR3 runs 17 residues. The J segment lost 7 bases and the V segment lost 4 bases, leaving 16 bases of the junction unmatched.

J is TRBJ1-6 and V is TRBV4-3; D gene uncertain. CDR3 length equals 17 residues. The V end was cut by 0 bases, the J end by 3 bases, with 12 bases between. In germline, CDR1 is LGHNA, CDR2 YSLEER. CDR3 sequence: CASSQDSGTVYNSPLHF. The CDR3 bases are TGCGCCAGCAGCCAAGATAGCGGTACGGTCTATAATTCACCCCTCCACTTT.

The gene calls are TRBV6-5 and TRBJ2-4; TRBD1 or TRBD2 may be the D gene (5 bases each). V dropped 3 bases and J dropped 8 bases, with 14 bases sitting between them. In germline, CDR1 is MNHEY, CDR2 SVGAGI. CDR3 length: 14 residues. The CDR3 coding sequence is TGTGCCAGCAGTTATTCGGACCGAGGGGACATTCAGTACTTC. Its translation is CASSYSDRGDIQYF.

The chain employs TRBV9 and TRBJ1-1, with D hard to call. The germline gives CDR1 SGDLS, CDR2 YYNGEE. Trimming cost V 4 bases and J 1 base, with 11 bases left between them. The CDR3 consists of 14 residues. CDR3 DNA sequence: TGTGCCAGCAGCCAAGGGTCAAGGAACACTGAAGCTTTCTTT. As protein: CASSQGSRNTEAFF. Together with reference TRBV9 and TRBJ1-1, the CDR3 gives the full variable domain: DSGVTQTPKHLITATGQRVTLRCSPRSGDLSVYWYQQSLDQGLQFLIQYYNGEERAKGNILERFSAQQFPDLHSELNLSSLELGDSALYFCASSQGSRNTEAFFGQGTRLTVV.

The chain has TRBV7-8 and TRBJ2-7; 7 positions match TRBD2. Germline CDR1 is SGHVS and CDR2 is FQNEAQ. V lost 4 bases and J lost 2; bases outside the gene matches: 2. The CDR3 loop spans 13 amino acids. The CDR3 region has the DNA TGTGCCAGCAGCTGGGGGGGGGCCTACGAGCAGTACGTC. This sequence encodes CASSWGGAYEQYV.

J is TRBJ1-1 and V is TRBV19; 7 bases are shared with TRBD1. The germline CDR1 and CDR2 sequences are LNHDA and SQIVND (reference sequence). After removal of 6 bases from V and 1 base from J, the junction contained 5 bases not matched to a gene. This CDR3 region has 14 residues. CDR3 in DNA: TGTGCCAGTAGCCTCGGACAGGCGAACACTGAAGCTTTCTTT. This gives the protein CASSLGQANTEAFF.